This T cell receptor (beta chain) derives from a study of PD-1 blockade in classical Hodgkin lymphoma. Data came from immunoSEQ multiplex PCR; TCRdb stores just in-frame clones and leaves some out. Of fewer than 35,000 clones listed, roughly 92% are singletons. This clone was observed a single time. Its cognate antigen is unknown. The time point here: newly diagnosed, previously untreated cHL patient sample. The CDR3 spans 13 residues. Trimming shortened V by 3 bases and J by 3 bases, and 3 bases separated the two germline ends. Germline assignment: CDR1 KGHSH and CDR2 LQKENI. Regarding the study as a whole: Reasons behind the repertoire differences stay unclear, perhaps disease activity or earlier therapy. Diminished baseline TCR diversity has been reported in newly diagnosed patients relative to healthy donors.

The chain couples TRBV18 to TRBJ2-6; D uncertain. This clonotype originated in a human donor with classical Hodgkin lymphoma. Sequenced input: peripheral blood mononuclear cells (PBMCs). CDR3 in amino acids: CASSPDGANVLTF. The CDR3 DNA sequence: TGTGCCAGCTCACCGGATGGGGCCAACGTCCTGACTTTC.